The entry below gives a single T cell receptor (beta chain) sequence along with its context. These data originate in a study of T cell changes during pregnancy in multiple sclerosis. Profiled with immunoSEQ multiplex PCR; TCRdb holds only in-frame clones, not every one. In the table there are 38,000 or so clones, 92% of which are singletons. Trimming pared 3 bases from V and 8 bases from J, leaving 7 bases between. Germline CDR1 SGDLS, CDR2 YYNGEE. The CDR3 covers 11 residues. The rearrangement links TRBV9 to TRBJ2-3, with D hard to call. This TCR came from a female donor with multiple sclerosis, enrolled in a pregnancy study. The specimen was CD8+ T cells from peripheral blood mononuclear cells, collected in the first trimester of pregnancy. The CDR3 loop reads CASSALSTQYF. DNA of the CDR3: TGTGCCAGCAGCGCGCTCAGTACGCAGTATTTT.